This T cell receptor beta chain was obtained from a study of cytomegalovirus exposure and HLA in healthy donors. Assay: immunoSEQ multiplex PCR; the TCRdb copy retains only in-frame clones and omits some. The data show 40,000 to 55,000 clones, 90% to 95% seen once. Germline CDR1 reads MNHEY; CDR2 reads SVGAGI. V trimming: 4 bases; J trimming: 5 bases; junction bases outside the gene matches: 11. CDR3 length: 16 residues. The sequenced material came from PBMCs. The TCR originated in a woman aged 18-29 years in good health and CMV-seronegative. The gene calls are TRBV6-5 and TRBJ2-3, with TRBD1 identical over 8 bases. CDR3 protein: CASSSGTGYLQDTQYF. The CDR3 DNA follows: TGTGCCAGCAGTTCCGGGACAGGTTATCTTCAAGATACGCAGTATTTT.